The 2 T cell receptor beta chains below come from one sample, sequenced in a study of cytomegalovirus exposure and HLA in healthy donors (dated by TCRdb to 2016 to 2017). The library was prepared using the immunoSEQ multiplex PCR assay. For the multiplex PCR, a mixture combining 60 forward primers for TCR Vbeta segments and 13 reverse primers for TCR Jbeta segments was used. This is the immuneACCESS table as TCRdb keeps it, with only in-frame sequences that have V and J called. A part of the clones is gone; compared with another copy, unresolved V genes explain less than half, and the rest is unexplained. This sample's table carries tens of thousands of clones. The ten largest clones take up 15% of the sample. Material: PBMCs. All receptors derive from a man in his fifties or sixties in good health and CMV-seropositive.

This rearrangement joins TRBV27 to TRBJ2-7; TRBD2 aligns across 10 bases. CDR3 length: 15 amino acids. The V and J ends lost 5 bases and 7 bases, in that order; junction bases with no gene match: 11. CDR1 is MNHEY, CDR2 SMNVEV, per germline (reference sequence). The CDR3 reads CASSPSSGRRGEQYF. The CDR3 DNA sequence: TGTGCCAGCAGTCCCTCTAGCGGGAGAAGAGGAGAGCAGTACTTC.

This chain connects TRBV2 to TRBJ1-2; D is ambiguous. CDR1 is SNHLY, CDR2 FYNNEI, per germline. V lost 5 bases and J lost 4, with 14 bases in between. The CDR3 consists of 14 residues. As DNA, the CDR3 is TGTGCCAGCAGTTCTACTCCAGAGGGCTATGGCTACACCTTC. Its protein is CASSSTPEGYGYTF.